The source of this T cell receptor (beta chain) is a study of post-analysis software for immune sequencing data. Study context: Relapsing-remitting, secondary progressive and progressive-relapsing forms of multiple sclerosis all featured among disease courses.

Study-level results: When the samples were clustered directly with F measure, those that had been prepared in the same batch showed strong co-clustering. Controls had lower frequencies than patients of about 5 TRBV segments, which included TRBV5-6, TRBV5-1 and TRBV20-1. When compared against controls, multiple sclerosis patients showed significantly lower normalized Chao1 diversity.

This clonotype was recorded a few times. Its antigen is still unknown. Unique molecular identifiers tagged the TCR beta cDNA libraries. Input of roughly 0.85 to 11 million T cells yielded a few hundred thousand cDNA molecules. Using its own MiXCR run on the PCR reads, TCRdb lists one record per CDR3 protein. This sample has about 770,000 distinct CDR3 sequences; around 42% occur once, and the top ten carry 4.9%. The CDR3 length is 14 residues. The trim removed 4 bases at V and 1 base at J, leaving 3 bases unmatched. The V gene's germline CDR1 is SQVTM and CDR2 ANQGSEA. The sample was blood. The rearrangement links TRBV29-1 to TRBJ2-5; 10 nucleotides match TRBD2. The receptor comes from a girl aged 10-17 years with multiple sclerosis. CDR3 loop: CSVGAGGFQETQYF. The CDR3 region has the DNA TGCAGCGTTGGAGCGGGAGGGTTCCAAGAGACCCAGTACTTC.